The next 5 T cell receptor beta chains were all read from a single sample in a study of blood T cell repertoires in COVID-19. The method was immunoSEQ multiplex PCR; TCRdb's version includes in-frame clones alone and lacks a portion of them. The table includes nearly 250,000 clones, about 83% detected once. The source material was PBMCs or T cells enriched from blood (not recorded which). The receptors stem from a woman between 45 and 60 years old who had recovered from COVID-19.

This clone was recorded only once. J is TRBJ1-2 and V is TRBV4-2; D is unclear. Germline loops: CDR1 LGHNA, CDR2 YNFKEQ. The length of the CDR3 is 15 residues. The V gene lost 0 bases and the J gene lost 4 bases, with 12 bases spanning the gap. The DNA for the CDR3 is TGTGCCAGCAGCCAAGATGGGCTACCCCGCTATGGCTACACCTTC. Amino acids: CASSQDGLPRYGYTF.

The genes are TRBV6-1 and TRBJ2-3; D perhaps matches TRBD1 (5 bases). V lost 2 bases, J lost 2 bases, and 11 bases lay in between. Germline V CDR1 and CDR2: MNHNS, SASEGT. The CDR3 is 15 residues long. The CDR3 nucleotides are TGTGCCAGCAGTGAATGGGGCCGTTACACAGATACGCAGTATTTT. As protein: CASSEWGRYTDTQYF.

The count of this clone is one. The chain joins TRBV5-1 to TRBJ1-4; D is unresolved. Trimming removed 3 bases at V and 3 bases at J, with 9 bases between. Germline CDR1 and CDR2: SGHRS and YFSETQ. The CDR3 is 14 amino acids. CDR3 amino acids: CASSYSGANEKLFF. The CDR3 nucleotides read TGCGCCAGCAGCTACTCCGGAGCTAATGAAAAACTGTTTTTT.

The chain links TRBV9 to TRBJ1-1; D is uncertain. Germline loops: CDR1 SGDLS, CDR2 YYNGEE. V gave up 7 bases and J gave up 3 bases, with 10 bases separating them. The CDR3 length is 12 residues. The CDR3 region has the DNA TGTGCCAGCGCTCACGGGGACACTGAAGCTTTCTTT. Translated: CASAHGDTEAFF.

V is TRBV28 and J is TRBJ2-4; 7 bases align to TRBD1. The CDR3 runs to 12 residues. Germline lookup yields CDR1 MDHEN and CDR2 SYDVKM. The V segment lost 6 bases and the J segment 10 bases; nucleotides outside the gene matches: 6. CDR3 residues: CASRKDRRIQYF. In DNA form, the CDR3 reads TGTGCCAGCAGGAAGGACAGGAGGATTCAGTACTTC.